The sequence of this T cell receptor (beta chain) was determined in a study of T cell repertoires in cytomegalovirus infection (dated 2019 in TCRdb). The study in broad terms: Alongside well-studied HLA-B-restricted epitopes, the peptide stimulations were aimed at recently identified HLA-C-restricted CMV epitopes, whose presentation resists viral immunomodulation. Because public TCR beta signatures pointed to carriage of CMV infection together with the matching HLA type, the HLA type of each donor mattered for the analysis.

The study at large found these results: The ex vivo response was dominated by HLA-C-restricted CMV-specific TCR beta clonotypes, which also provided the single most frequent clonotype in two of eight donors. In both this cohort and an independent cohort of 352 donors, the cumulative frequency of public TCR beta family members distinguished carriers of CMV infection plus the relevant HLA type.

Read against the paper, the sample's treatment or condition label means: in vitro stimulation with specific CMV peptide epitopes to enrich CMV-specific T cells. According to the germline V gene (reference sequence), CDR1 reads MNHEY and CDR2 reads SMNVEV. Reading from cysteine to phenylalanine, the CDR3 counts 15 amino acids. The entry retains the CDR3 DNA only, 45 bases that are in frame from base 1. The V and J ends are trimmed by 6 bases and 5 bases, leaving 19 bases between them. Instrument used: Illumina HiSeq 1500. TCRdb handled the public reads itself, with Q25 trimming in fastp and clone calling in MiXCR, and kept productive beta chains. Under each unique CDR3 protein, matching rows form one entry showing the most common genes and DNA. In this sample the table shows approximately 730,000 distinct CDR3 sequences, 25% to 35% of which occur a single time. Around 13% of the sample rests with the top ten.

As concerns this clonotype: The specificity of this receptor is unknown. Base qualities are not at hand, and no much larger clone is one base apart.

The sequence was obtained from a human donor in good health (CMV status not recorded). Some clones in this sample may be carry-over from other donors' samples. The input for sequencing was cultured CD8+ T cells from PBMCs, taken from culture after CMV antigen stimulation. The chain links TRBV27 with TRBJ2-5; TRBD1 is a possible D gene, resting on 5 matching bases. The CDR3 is CASSPGPSGHETQYF. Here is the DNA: TGTGCCAGCAGCCCTGGGCCGAGTGGACACGAGACCCAGTACTTC.